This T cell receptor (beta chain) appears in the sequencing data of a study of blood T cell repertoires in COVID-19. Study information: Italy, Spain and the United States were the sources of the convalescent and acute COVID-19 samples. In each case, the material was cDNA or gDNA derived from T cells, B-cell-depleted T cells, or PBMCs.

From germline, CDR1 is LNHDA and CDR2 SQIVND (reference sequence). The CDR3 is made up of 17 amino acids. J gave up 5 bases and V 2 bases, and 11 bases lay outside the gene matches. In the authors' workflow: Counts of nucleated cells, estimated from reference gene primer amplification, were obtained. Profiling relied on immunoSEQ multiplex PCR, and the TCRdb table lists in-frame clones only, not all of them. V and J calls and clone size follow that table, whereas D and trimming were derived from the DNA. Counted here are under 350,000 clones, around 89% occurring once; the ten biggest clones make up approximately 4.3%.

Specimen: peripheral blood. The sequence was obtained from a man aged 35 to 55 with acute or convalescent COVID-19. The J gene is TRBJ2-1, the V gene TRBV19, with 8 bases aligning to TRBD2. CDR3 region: CASSIIFPTGGHNEQFF. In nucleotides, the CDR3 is TGTGCCAGTAGTATAATATTTCCAACGGGGGGGCACAATGAGCAGTTCTTC.